This T cell receptor beta chain was found in a study of identical twins. Via MiXCR, TCRdb re-called the 5' RACE reads, giving one row per CDR3 protein. Among hundreds of thousands of distinct CDR3 sequences listed, 15% to 20% were seen once. V lost 3 bases to trimming and J lost 4 bases; unmatched junction nucleotides: 9. The CDR3 is 17 residues long. The sample was also reused in another study, on T cells expressing NK-cell markers.

The rearrangement uses TRBV12-3 or TRBV12-4 and TRBJ2-1; 10 bases agree with TRBD1. Material for sequencing was PBMCs. This sequence originates from a young woman in good health. The CDR3 nucleotides read TGTGCCAGCAGTTTCAATTCCCGGGACAGGGGTTACAATGAGCAGTTCTTC. Translation: CASSFNSRDRGYNEQFF.